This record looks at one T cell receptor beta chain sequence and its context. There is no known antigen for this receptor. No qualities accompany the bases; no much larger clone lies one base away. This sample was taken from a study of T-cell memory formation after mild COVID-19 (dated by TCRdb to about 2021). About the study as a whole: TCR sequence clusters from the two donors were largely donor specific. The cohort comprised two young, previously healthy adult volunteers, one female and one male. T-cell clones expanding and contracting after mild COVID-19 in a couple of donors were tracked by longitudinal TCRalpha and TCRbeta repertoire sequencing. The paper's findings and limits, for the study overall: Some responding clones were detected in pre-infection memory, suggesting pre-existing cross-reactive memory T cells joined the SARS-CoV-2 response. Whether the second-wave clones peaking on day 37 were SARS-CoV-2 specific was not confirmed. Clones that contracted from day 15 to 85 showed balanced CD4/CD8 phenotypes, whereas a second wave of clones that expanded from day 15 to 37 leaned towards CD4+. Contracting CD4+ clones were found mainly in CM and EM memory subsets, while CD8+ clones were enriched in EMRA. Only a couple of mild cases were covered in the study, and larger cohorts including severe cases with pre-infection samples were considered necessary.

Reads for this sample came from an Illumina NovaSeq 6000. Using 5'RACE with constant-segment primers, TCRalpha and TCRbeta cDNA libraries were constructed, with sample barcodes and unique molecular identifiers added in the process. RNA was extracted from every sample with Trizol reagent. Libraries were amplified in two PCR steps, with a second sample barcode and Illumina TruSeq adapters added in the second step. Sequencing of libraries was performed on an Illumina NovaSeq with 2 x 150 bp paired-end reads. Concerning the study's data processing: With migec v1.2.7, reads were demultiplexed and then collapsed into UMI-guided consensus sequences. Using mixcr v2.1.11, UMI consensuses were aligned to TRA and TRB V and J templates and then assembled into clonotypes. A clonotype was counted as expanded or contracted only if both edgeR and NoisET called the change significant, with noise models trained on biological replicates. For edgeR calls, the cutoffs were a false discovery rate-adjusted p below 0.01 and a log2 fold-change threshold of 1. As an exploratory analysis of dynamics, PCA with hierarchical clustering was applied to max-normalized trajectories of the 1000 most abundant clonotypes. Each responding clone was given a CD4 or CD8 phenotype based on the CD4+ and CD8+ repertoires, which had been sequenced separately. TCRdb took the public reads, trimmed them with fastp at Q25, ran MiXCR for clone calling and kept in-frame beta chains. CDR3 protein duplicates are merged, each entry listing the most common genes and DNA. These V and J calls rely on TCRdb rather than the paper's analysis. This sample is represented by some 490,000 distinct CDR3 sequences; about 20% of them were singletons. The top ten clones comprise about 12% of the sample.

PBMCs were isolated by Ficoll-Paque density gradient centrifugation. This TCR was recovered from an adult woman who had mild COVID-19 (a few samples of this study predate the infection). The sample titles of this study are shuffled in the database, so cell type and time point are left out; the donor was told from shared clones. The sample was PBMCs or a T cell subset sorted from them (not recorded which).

The CDR3 corresponds to CAARQRAVQETQYF. The bases are TGTGCCGCAAGGCAGCGGGCAGTCCAAGAGACCCAGTACTTC. The chain employs TRBV7-2 and TRBJ2-5; matching of 6 bases hints at TRBD2 as the D gene. Via the germline V gene, CDR1 is SGHTA and CDR2 FQGNSA. The junction carries 17 bases between V and J, which are trimmed by 11 bases and 1 base respectively. The CDR3 sequence holds 14 residues, the cysteine and phenylalanine included. The sequence is cut down to CDR3 DNA, 42 bases in frame from base 1.